One and the same sample provided the 16 T cell receptor beta chains below, sequenced in a study. MiXCR, applied by TCRdb to the RT-PCR reads, yields one record per CDR3 protein. The sample gives 650,000 to 800,000 distinct CDR3 sequences, 14% of which show up once; 3.6% is in the top ten. The specimen sequenced was memory CD4+ T cells from blood. The receptors shown here come from a female donor in good health, serving as a healthy control.

This clonotype has at least ten counts. The chain carries TRBV20-1 and TRBJ1-5, with D possibly TRBD1 on 5 matching bases. The CDR3 totals 14 residues. V was cut by 3 bases and J by 2 bases, with 11 bases left in between. From germline, CDR1 is DFQATT and CDR2 SNEGSKA (reference sequence). This CDR3 reads CSASRGTGNQPQHF. As DNA, the CDR3 is TGCAGTGCTAGCCGGGGGACTGGCAATCAGCCCCAGCATTTT.

The table lists this clonotype with many counts. The chain carries TRBV20-1 and TRBJ2-2; TRBD2 matches at 11 bases. The ends lost 6 bases at V and 0 bases at J; junction bases unmatched: 6. The germline V gene has CDR1 DFQATT and CDR2 SNEGSKA (reference sequence). The length of the CDR3 is 16 residues. This chain's CDR3 is CSAGGLAVTNTGELFF. CDR3 DNA: TGCAGTGCGGGGGGACTAGCGGTCACGAACACCGGGGAGCTGTTTTTT.

This clonotype was found a few times. This chain connects TRBV3-1 to TRBJ2-2; 9 nucleotides match TRBD2. The length of the CDR3 is 14 residues. V lost 2 bases and J lost 6; bases outside the gene matches: 1. Germline assignment: CDR1 LGHDT and CDR2 YNNKEL (reference sequence). In DNA form, the CDR3 reads TGTGCCAGCAGCCAACTAGCGGGATCCGGGGAGCTGTTTTTT. This codes for CASSQLAGSGELFF.

This clonotype was seen at least ten times. The V call is TRBV20-1, the J call TRBJ2-7; TRBD1 matches 8 bases. With 2 bases clipped from V and 3 bases from J, the junction kept 3 bases outside the gene matches. The germline gives CDR1 DFQATT, CDR2 SNEGSKA (reference sequence). The CDR3 has 13 amino acids. The CDR3 protein is CSARQGADYEQYF. The CDR3 region has the DNA TGCAGTGCTAGACAGGGGGCCGACTACGAGCAGTACTTC.

This clonotype was picked up a small number of times. This rearrangement joins TRBV12-3 or TRBV12-4 to TRBJ1-2, with D tentatively TRBD1 (5 bases). There are 16 residues in the CDR3. Trimming shortened V by 5 bases and J by 0 bases, and 16 bases separated the two germline ends. The CDR3, as DNA: TGTGCCAGCAGTCCCTCCGGGGGGTCCTCTAACTATGGCTACACCTTC. Protein sequence: CASSPSGGSSNYGYTF.

This clonotype was counted many times. The chain has TRBV24-1 and TRBJ2-3; no clear D. CDR3 length equals 13 residues. V shed 1 base and J shed 6 bases, with 7 bases lying between them. The germline gives CDR1 KGHDR, CDR2 SFDVKD. CDR3 region: CATSDLSGDTQYF. The CDR3 bases are TGTGCCACCAGTGATTTATCGGGCGATACGCAGTATTTT.

This clonotype has at least ten counts. This rearrangement joins TRBV6-5 to TRBJ1-2, with D possibly TRBD1 on 5 matching bases. The CDR3 is 15 amino acids. Germline V gene data show CDR1 as MNHEY and CDR2 as SVGAGI. V lost 7 bases and J lost 4, with 19 bases in between. CDR3 nucleotide sequence: TGTGCCAGCACCCACGGGTCCCAGGGCGGCTATGGCTACACCTTC. Residues: CASTHGSQGGYGYTF.

A few counts support this clonotype. V is TRBV12-3 or TRBV12-4 and J is TRBJ2-1, with D possibly TRBD2 on 6 matching bases. The CDR3 has 15 residues. Trimming stripped 5 bases from V and 5 bases from J, with 16 bases between. Here the CDR3 reads CASSRRDSNHNEQFF. The CDR3 DNA sequence: TGTGCCAGCAGTCGCCGGGACTCAAACCACAATGAGCAGTTCTTC.

The chain carries TRBV7-2 and TRBJ2-7; 10 bases are shared with TRBD2. The CDR3 has 15 amino acids. CDR1 and CDR2 (germline): SGHTA, FQGNSA. Trimming took 4 bases from V and 4 from J; bases not matched to a gene: 7. The CDR3 region is CASSSPTSGNYEQYF. CDR3 DNA: TGTGCCAGCAGCTCCCCCACTAGCGGGAATTACGAGCAGTACTTC.

This clonotype turned up a few times. The genes are TRBV20-1 and TRBJ2-7, with TRBD2 identical over 9 bases. Germline trimming cut 4 bases from V and 8 bases from J; bases unmatched to any gene: 9. The germline V gene encodes CDR1 DFQATT and CDR2 SNEGSKA (reference sequence). This CDR3 spans 13 amino acids. The DNA for the CDR3 is TGCAGTGCTACTAGCGGGGCCCCTGCCCAGCAGTACTTC. This codes for CSATSGAPAQQYF.

This clonotype was observed a handful of times. The rearrangement uses TRBV5-1 and TRBJ1-1; a possible D gene is TRBD1 (5 bases). The CDR3 has 16 amino acids. Germline lookup yields CDR1 SGHRS and CDR2 YFSETQ. Trimming shortened V by 0 bases and J by 3 bases, and 15 bases separated the two germline ends. CDR3 sequence: CASSLGQRAPYTEAFF. The DNA for the CDR3 is TGCGCCAGCAGCTTGGGACAGAGGGCACCATACACTGAAGCTTTCTTT.

This clonotype was seen a few times. The gene calls are TRBV10-3 and TRBJ2-3, with D tentatively TRBD1 (6 bases). Trimming took 0 bases from V and 2 from J, leaving 9 bases between them. The germline V gene has CDR1 ENHRY and CDR2 SYGVKD. This CDR3 contains 15 residues. The CDR3 nucleotides are TGTGCCATCAGTGAGTCCACAGGGTTCACAGATACGCAGTATTTT. Its protein product is CAISESTGFTDTQYF.

This clonotype was detected ten times or more. This rearrangement joins TRBV20-1 to TRBJ1-1; perhaps TRBD1 as D (6 bases). Germline assignment: CDR1 DFQATT and CDR2 SNEGSKA (reference sequence). The CDR3 extends over 14 amino acids. V shed 7 bases and J shed 3 bases, with 18 bases lying between them. The DNA for the CDR3 is TGCAGTGGGACAGAGGTGGTCTGGGACACTGAAGCTTTCTTT. Translation: CSGTEVVWDTEAFF.

This clonotype was detected only a few times. The chain couples TRBV6-6 to TRBJ2-7; no reliable D call. V lost 4 bases and J 2 bases, leaving 15 bases between the germline ends. This CDR3 spans 15 amino acids. Germline V gene sequence: CDR1 MNHNY, CDR2 SVGAGI (reference sequence). The DNA for the CDR3 is TGTGCCAGCAGTTTCACACTGACAAAAACCTACGAGCAGTACTTC. Its translation: CASSFTLTKTYEQYF.

Many counts were recorded for this clonotype. The rearrangement links TRBV27 to TRBJ1-3; possibly TRBD1 for D (5 bases). From germline, CDR1 is MNHEY and CDR2 SMNVEV (reference sequence). The CDR3 loop spans 16 amino acids. Trimming cost V 0 bases and J 1 base, with 10 bases left between them. This CDR3 is CASSLSGGESGNTIYF. DNA for the CDR3: TGTGCCAGCAGTTTATCGGGGGGGGAGTCTGGAAACACCATATATTTT.

This clonotype was found a few times. The chain has TRBV10-2 and TRBJ1-1, with D possibly matching TRBD1 (5 bases). Germline CDR1 reads WSHSY; CDR2 reads SAAADI. Deletions cut 2 bases from V and 3 bases from J, with 13 bases between. The CDR3 contains 15 residues. The DNA of the CDR3 is TGCGCCAGCAGTGAGCCTAGGGGTGTGGACACTGAAGCTTTCTTT. The encoded protein is CASSEPRGVDTEAFF.